This is a list of T cell receptor beta chains from one sample in a study of blood T cell repertoires in COVID-19. Generated by immunoSEQ multiplex PCR, the TCRdb table keeps only in-frame clones and is missing some. This sample has about 160,000 clones, with 82% found just once. Sequenced input: peripheral blood. The receptors were sampled from a woman older than 75 with acute or convalescent COVID-19. Both conserved end residues are part of each CDR3. A D gene is named only where the DNA matches it firmly. Size is omitted from some rows. Given values are once, few, many or a class for expanded clones.

J gene,clone size,D gene,V gene,CDR3 protein,CDR3 DNA
TRBJ2-7,few,TRBD1,TRBV5-5,CASSLEDRVSEQYF,TGTGCCAGCAGCTTGGAGGACAGGGTCTCCGAGCAGTACTTC
TRBJ1-5,-,-,TRBV2,CASSLREANSNQPQHF,TGTGCCAGCAGCCTACGGGAGGCAAATAGCAATCAGCCCCAGCATTTT
TRBJ1-5,-,-,TRBV7-2,CASSFGQLGQPQHF,TGTGCCAGCAGCTTTGGACAGTTGGGTCAGCCCCAGCATTTT
TRBJ1-1,once,TRBD1,TRBV27,CASSMTGYMGAFF,TGTGCCAGCAGTATGACAGGGTATATGGGAGCTTTCTTT
TRBJ1-2,-,TRBD1,TRBV19,CASSIMAGGDYGYTF,TGTGCCAGTAGCATAATGGCAGGGGGTGACTATGGCTACACCTTC
TRBJ1-2,-,-,TRBV5-4,CASRPRTEVYGYTF,TGTGCCAGCAGACCTAGGACGGAGGTCTATGGCTACACCTTC
TRBJ2-1,-,-,TRBV5-4,CASTENTDNEQFF,TGTGCCAGCACCGAAAATACTGACAATGAGCAGTTCTTC
TRBJ1-2,-,TRBD1,TRBV4-1,CASSQADRGSGYTF,TGCGCCAGCAGCCAAGCCGACAGGGGTTCCGGCTACACCTTC
TRBJ1-4,once,-,TRBV30,CARLGAAEKLFF,TGTGCCCGGCTGGGGGCGGCTGAAAAACTGTTTTTT
TRBJ1-4,-,-,TRBV5-5,CASSLVGGATNEKLFF,TGTGCCAGCAGCTTGGTGGGGGGTGCAACTAATGAAAAACTGTTTTTT
TRBJ1-1,-,-,TRBV18,CASSGGLNTEAFF,TGTGCCAGCTCCGGGGGGTTGAACACTGAAGCTTTCTTT
TRBJ2-7,-,-,TRBV11-2,CASSLGGAGFLYEQYF,TGTGCCAGCAGCTTGGGGGGGGCGGGTTTCTTATACGAGCAGTACTTC
TRBJ1-1,-,-,TRBV4-1,CASSQAGRRVTEAFF,TGCGCCAGCAGCCAAGCAGGCCGGAGGGTAACTGAAGCTTTCTTT
TRBJ1-5,-,-,TRBV10-1,CASSDPEGPQHF,TGCGCCAGCAGTGACCCTGAGGGGCCCCAGCATTTT
TRBJ1-1,-,-,TRBV5-4,CASKIPDRPNTEAFF,TGTGCCAGCAAAATCCCGGACAGACCGAACACTGAAGCTTTCTTT
TRBJ2-7,-,TRBD2,TRBV30,CAWKAGGPSEQYF,TGTGCCTGGAAAGCGGGAGGGCCATCCGAGCAGTACTTC
TRBJ1-1,-,-,TRBV7-9,CASSLYGDLNTEAFF,TGTGCCAGCAGCTTATACGGGGACTTAAACACTGAAGCTTTCTTT
TRBJ2-2,-,-,TRBV14,CASSQGAGRHTGELFF,TGTGCCAGCAGCCAAGGGGCAGGCCGGCATACCGGGGAGCTGTTTTTT
TRBJ1-4,-,-,TRBV14,CASSRGFGEKLFF,TGTGCCAGCAGCCGGGGCTTTGGTGAAAAACTGTTTTTT
TRBJ2-1,few,-,TRBV19,CASSPWGGGRDNEQFF,TGTGCCAGTAGTCCTTGGGGCGGGGGCAGGGACAATGAGCAGTTCTTC
TRBJ1-2,-,TRBD1,TRBV7-9,CASSHQGDRGYTF,TGTGCCAGCAGCCACCAGGGGGACAGGGGTTACACCTTC
TRBJ2-1,-,-,TRBV19,CASSTSRHSYNEQFF,TGTGCCAGTAGTACTAGCCGGCACTCCTACAATGAGCAGTTCTTC
TRBJ2-3,few,-,TRBV12-3/TRBV12-4,CASRTYSTDTQYF,TGTGCCAGCCGGACATATAGCACAGATACGCAGTATTTT
TRBJ1-3,-,-,TRBV9,CASSTGSSGNTIYF,TGTGCCAGCAGTACGGGAAGCTCTGGAAACACCATATATTTT
TRBJ1-6,-,-,TRBV10-2,CASSRTEPGSPLHF,TGCGCCAGCAGTAGGACGGAGCCGGGGTCACCCCTCCACTTT
TRBJ2-2,-,TRBD2,TRBV2,CASSEARTSDYTGELFF,TGTGCCAGCAGTGAAGCCCGGACTAGCGATTACACCGGGGAGCTGTTTTTT
TRBJ1-1,-,-,TRBV25-1,CASSFRGNTEAFF,TGTGCCAGCAGTTTCAGAGGGAACACTGAAGCTTTCTTT
TRBJ2-1,once,-,TRBV19,CASSTTGTLNEQFF,TGTGCCAGTAGTACCACCGGGACTTTGAATGAGCAGTTCTTC
TRBJ2-1,-,TRBD1,TRBV11-3,CASSSGQGAADEQFF,TGTGCCAGCAGCTCGGGACAGGGGGCCGCCGATGAGCAGTTCTTC